Below are 21 T cell receptor beta chains sequenced from a single sample in a study of cytomegalovirus exposure and HLA in healthy donors. Sequencing was performed with immunoSEQ multiplex PCR; in TCRdb, only in-frame clones are kept and a portion is missing. Found here are approximately 270,000 clones, nearly 90% of them singletons; the top ten hold 0.37%. The sample comprised PBMCs. The receptors originated from a woman aged 18-29 years in good health and CMV-seronegative.

This clone was found once. The rearrangement joins TRBV5-6 to TRBJ2-5; 7 bases align to TRBD1. The CDR3 extends over 15 amino acids. Germline V lookup: CDR1 SGHDT, CDR2 YYEEEE. Unmatched junction bases numbered 7, after V lost 0 bases and J lost 5 bases. CDR3 bases: TGTGCCAGCAGCTTGGAAGGGGGCGCTTGGGAGACCCAGTACTTC. Translated: CASSLEGGAWETQYF.

This chain connects TRBV7-9 to TRBJ2-7, with TRBD1 matching over 10 bases. Trimming cost V 0 bases and J 4 bases; bases outside gene matches: 6. Germline assignment: CDR1 SEHNR and CDR2 FQNEAQ (reference sequence). The CDR3 length is 16 residues. The DNA of the CDR3 is TGTGCCAGCAGCTTAGCACCCGGGACAGGGGTATACGAGCAGTACGTC. Amino acids: CASSLAPGTGVYEQYV.

Here the CDR3 DNA reads TGTGCCAGCAGTGTTACTCGAAGTGAAGCTTTCTTT. It encodes CASSVTRSEAFF. The chain is built from TRBV28 and TRBJ1-1, with D uncertain. Deletions cut 5 bases from V and 7 bases from J, with 11 bases between. This CDR3 is built from 12 residues. The germline V gene encodes CDR1 MDHEN and CDR2 SYDVKM. Looking up the rest from reference TRBV28 and TRBJ1-1 gives the full variable domain: DVKVTQSSRYLVKRTGEKVFLECVQDMDHENMFWYRQDPGLGLRLIYFSYDVKMKEKGDIPEGYSVSREKKERFSLILESASTNQTSMYLCASSVTRSEAFFGQGTRLTVV.

This clone was recorded only once. The rearrangement joins TRBV18 to TRBJ1-3, with D unresolved. V lost 3 bases to trimming and J lost 0 bases, with 18 bases between them. Germline V gene lookup returns CDR1 KGHSH and CDR2 LQKENI. CDR3 size: 18 residues. The CDR3 sequence is CASSPIPRGSSSGNTIYF. CDR3 coding DNA: TGTGCCAGCTCACCTATCCCCCGGGGATCCAGCTCTGGAAACACCATATATTTT.

CDR3 loop: CASSQHINPNYGYTF. The CDR3 region has the DNA TGTGCCAGCAGCCAACACATAAACCCTAACTATGGCTACACCTTC. This chain joins TRBV14 and TRBJ1-2, with no clear D. V was pared by 2 bases and J by 0 bases, with 10 bases between. The CDR3 spans 15 residues. Germline V gene sequence: CDR1 SGHDN, CDR2 FVKESK.

The chain is built from TRBV5-1 and TRBJ2-7; the D gene is possibly TRBD2 (7 bases). The V end lost 4 bases, the J end lost 0 bases, and 20 bases lay between the germline ends. Germline V gives CDR1 SGHRS, CDR2 YFSETQ. There are 17 residues in the CDR3. In DNA, the CDR3 is TGCGCCAGCAGCGTCCAGGGGCTAGCGGTAAGCTCCTACGAGCAGTACTTC. Translation: CASSVQGLAVSSYEQYF. The variable domain in full, with the rest retrieved from reference TRBV5-1 and TRBJ2-7, is KAGVTQTPRYLIKTRGQQVTLSCSPISGHRSVSWYQQTPGQGLQFLFEYFSETQRNKGNFPGRFSGRQFSNSRSEMNVSTLELGDSALYLCASSVQGLAVSSYEQYFGPGTRLTVT.

The chain has TRBV6-5 and TRBJ2-7; 10 bases fit TRBD2. The V and J ends lost 4 bases and 3 bases, in that order; junction bases with no gene match: 6. The CDR3 length is 15 residues. Germline V gene data show CDR1 as MNHEY and CDR2 as SVGAGI. CDR3 in DNA: TGTGCCAGCAGTTCTGCCGGGACTAGCGACTACGAGCAGTACTTC. Protein product: CASSSAGTSDYEQYF.

V and J are TRBV7-2 and TRBJ2-7; D possibly corresponds to TRBD1 (6 bases). CDR3 length equals 12 residues. Per germline, CDR1 SGHTA and CDR2 FQGNSA. The V end lost 5 bases, the J end lost 2 bases, and 7 bases lay between the germline ends. In DNA form, the CDR3 reads TGTGCCAGCAGCAGGACAGCCTACGAGCAGTACTTC. Amino acid sequence: CASSRTAYEQYF.

This clone was seen a few times. The gene calls are TRBV2 and TRBJ1-5, with 7 bases matching TRBD1. Germline V gene data show CDR1 as SNHLY and CDR2 as FYNNEI. The J segment lost 6 bases and the V segment lost 4 bases, leaving 9 bases of the junction unmatched. This CDR3 is built from 15 residues. The CDR3 loop reads CASSGGTASTQPQHF. For the CDR3, the DNA is TGTGCCAGCAGTGGGGGGACAGCCAGTACTCAGCCCCAGCATTTT.

V usage is TRBV30 and J usage is TRBJ2-6; 12 nucleotides agree with TRBD2. The CDR3 length is 19 residues. V was clipped by 2 bases and J by 2 bases; unmatched bases: 10. Germline V gene lookup returns CDR1 GTSNPN and CDR2 SVGIG (reference sequence). The CDR3 nucleotides are TGTGCCTGGAGTTATGAGCTAGCGGGGGGGCAAACTGGGGCCAACGTCCTGACTTTC. This sequence encodes CAWSYELAGGQTGANVLTF.

V and J are TRBV6-5 and TRBJ1-1; 9 bases are shared with TRBD1. The length of the CDR3 is 16 residues. The V segment lost 1 base and the J segment 2 bases; nucleotides outside the gene matches: 5. CDR1 and CDR2 (germline): MNHEY, SVGAGI. CDR3 region: CASSYWTGASNTEAFF. The CDR3 region has the DNA TGTGCCAGCAGTTACTGGACAGGGGCCAGTAACACTGAAGCTTTCTTT.

The rearrangement joins TRBV5-5 to TRBJ1-6; the D gene is possibly TRBD1 (5 bases). This CDR3 region has 15 residues. The V gene lost 2 bases and the J gene lost 4 bases, with 10 bases spanning the gap. From germline, CDR1 is SGHKS and CDR2 YYEKEE (reference sequence). The CDR3 here is CASSFDSMYNSPLHF. The CDR3 DNA sequence: TGTGCCAGCAGCTTTGACAGTATGTATAATTCACCCCTCCACTTT.

This chain joins TRBV5-6 and TRBJ1-3, with a tentative D call TRBD1 (6 bases). The CDR3 runs 16 residues. V shed 0 bases and J shed 5 bases, with 15 bases lying between them. Germline V lookup: CDR1 SGHDT, CDR2 YYEEEE. CDR3 loop: CASSLAMGANRNTIYF. CDR3 bases: TGTGCCAGCAGCTTGGCGATGGGGGCCAATAGAAACACCATATATTTT.

CDR3 nucleotides: TGCGCCAGCAGTGATGGGACAGGGCGTCAGCCCCAGCATTTT. Amino acids: CASSDGTGRQPQHF. V and J are TRBV10-1 and TRBJ1-5; 9 bases are shared with TRBD1. After removal of 3 bases from V and 6 bases from J, the junction contained 3 bases not matched to a gene. This CDR3 contains 14 residues. Germline lookup yields CDR1 WNHNN and CDR2 SYGVQD (reference sequence).

The chain carries TRBV15 and TRBJ1-2, with D tentatively TRBD1 (5 bases). CDR3 length: 15 residues. Trimming left V 0 bases short and J 3 bases short, with 11 bases between. The V gene's germline CDR1 is LNHNV and CDR2 YYDKDF (reference sequence). The CDR3 protein is CATSRDTGGDYGYTF. CDR3 nucleotides: TGTGCCACCAGCAGAGACACCGGGGGGGACTATGGCTACACCTTC.

This sequence joins TRBV29-1 and TRBJ1-1, with TRBD1 matching 8 bases. V gave up 0 bases and J gave up 7 bases; unmatched junction bases: 10. This CDR3 has 15 residues. Germline CDR1 and CDR2: SQVTM and ANQGSEA. CDR3: CSVEDTRTGFVEAFF. Written as DNA, the CDR3 is TGCAGCGTTGAAGATACACGGACAGGGTTTGTTGAAGCTTTCTTT.

This chain connects TRBV5-1 to TRBJ2-7, with D possibly matching TRBD1 (5 bases). V lost 0 bases to trimming and J lost 5 bases, with 15 bases between them. CDR1 and CDR2 from the germline V gene are SGHRS and YFSETQ. The CDR3 extends over 15 amino acids. The CDR3 bases are TGCGCCAGCAGCTTGGGGGGCAGGGATATTGACGAGCAGTACGTC. It is translated as CASSLGGRDIDEQYV.

As regards this clone: Other DNA sequences of this sample code for an identical CDR3. V gene TRBV9 combines with J gene TRBJ1-1; D is ambiguous. Germline loops: CDR1 SGDLS, CDR2 YYNGEE. The CDR3 is 13 amino acids. Trimming took off 2 bases at V and 1 base at J, with 6 bases between the two ends. This CDR3 reads CASSVGSNTEAFF. The CDR3 nucleotides read TGTGCCAGCAGCGTCGGGTCGAACACTGAAGCTTTCTTT.

The V call is TRBV5-4, the J call TRBJ2-2, with D maybe TRBD2 (7 bases). Germline V CDR1 and CDR2: SGHNT, YYREEE (reference sequence). This CDR3 has 15 residues. V dropped 3 bases and J dropped 6 bases, with 15 bases sitting between them. This CDR3 is CASSSTRGAAGELFF. For the CDR3, the DNA is TGTGCCAGCAGCTCAACACGGGGGGCGGCCGGGGAGCTGTTTTTT.

This sequence joins TRBV5-1 and TRBJ2-5; 14 bases align to TRBD2. This CDR3 spans 18 amino acids. Germline lookup yields CDR1 SGHRS and CDR2 YFSETQ. V was pared by 0 bases and J by 4 bases, with 8 bases of the junction left unmatched. The CDR3 DNA reads TGCGCCAGCAGCTTGGGACTAGCGGGGGGGCCGGTCGTAGAGACCCAGTACTTC. It is translated as CASSLGLAGGPVVETQYF.

This chain uses TRBV5-1 with TRBJ1-1; 7 bases match TRBD1. V trimming: 0 bases; J trimming: 4 bases; junction bases outside the gene matches: 6. Germline lookup yields CDR1 SGHRS and CDR2 YFSETQ. There are 15 residues in the CDR3. The CDR3 region is CASSLGGTAPTEAFF. CDR3 DNA: TGCGCCAGCAGCTTGGGGGGGACAGCCCCCACTGAAGCTTTCTTT. The whole variable domain, remainder taken from reference TRBV5-1 and TRBJ1-1, is KAGVTQTPRYLIKTRGQQVTLSCSPISGHRSVSWYQQTPGQGLQFLFEYFSETQRNKGNFPGRFSGRQFSNSRSEMNVSTLELGDSALYLCASSLGGTAPTEAFFGQGTRLTVV.